This T cell receptor beta chain is from a study of a mutant IDH1 vaccine in newly diagnosed glioma. Turning to the study itself: Sex among treated patients split approximately 62% male, approximately 40% female; mean age was approximately 40 years.

The table came from immunoSEQ multiplex PCR; TCRdb's copy has only in-frame clones and leaves some out. The data contain roughly 30,000 clones, approximately 80% of them singletons. This clone showed up just once. Its target is unknown. Described time point: week 35, safety follow-up. With topical imiquimod, each dose of the vaccine consisted of 300 ug of mutant IDH1 20-mer peptide. General study results and limits: The authors found pseudoprogression apparently unrelated to changes in top peripheral T cell clonotypes.

Germline CDR1 SGDLS, CDR2 YYNGEE. The CDR3 extends over 16 amino acids. Trimming cost V 4 bases and J 5 bases, with 20 bases left between them. The sequencing here drew on PBMCs, taken from a glioma patient whose treatment included an IDH1 peptide vaccine. This sequence was found in a woman aged 40 to 50 with glioma. The gene calls are TRBV9 and TRBJ2-3; D remains unclear. The CDR3 bases are TGTGCCAGCAGCCCAAAAGGGATTTTGGTGGGAGATACGCAGTATTTT. This gives the protein CASSPKGILVGDTQYF.